The 7 T cell receptor beta chains given below trace back to one sample, sequenced in a study of identical twins. TCRdb passed the 5' RACE reads through MiXCR, listing each CDR3 protein once. The sample gives 350,000 to 450,000 distinct CDR3 sequences, under 20% of which show up once; roughly 12% is in the top ten. Sample: naive T cells sorted from blood. The receptors shown here come from a man in his fifties in good health.

In this sample, this clonotype turned up many times. The chain links TRBV20-1 to TRBJ1-1; unclear D gene. The V end was cut by 6 bases, the J end by 1 base, with 9 bases between. CDR1 is DFQATT and CDR2 is SNEGSKA in the germline V gene (reference sequence). The CDR3 consists of 12 residues. In DNA form, the CDR3 reads TGCAGTGCCTTTTACCCGAACACTGAAGCTTTCTTT. Residues: CSAFYPNTEAFF.

The chain has TRBV15 and TRBJ2-5; 7 nucleotides line up with TRBD1. The J segment lost 5 bases and the V segment lost 4 bases, leaving 16 bases of the junction unmatched. Germline V gives CDR1 LNHNV, CDR2 YYDKDF (reference sequence). This CDR3 comprises 17 residues. CDR3 DNA sequence: TGTGCCACCAGCACCCCTACCGAAGGGGGCAGGGGTGAGACCCAGTACTTC. Protein sequence: CATSTPTEGGRGETQYF.

This clonotype was recorded only once. The chain recombines TRBV5-1 with TRBJ2-5, with a possible D match to TRBD1 (6 bases). CDR3 length: 14 residues. The germline V gene encodes CDR1 SGHRS and CDR2 YFSETQ. V was pared by 0 bases and J by 5 bases, with 11 bases between. The CDR3 nucleotides read TGCGCCAGCAGCTTGGGCCAGGGGTGGGAGACCCAGTACTTC. Translating it yields CASSLGQGWETQYF.

This clonotype came up many times. This chain links TRBV29-1 with TRBJ2-7; TRBD1 agrees at 7 bases. J lost 0 bases, V lost 6 bases, and 5 bases had no gene match. In germline, CDR1 is SQVTM, CDR2 ANQGSEA. The CDR3 has 13 amino acids. The DNA of the CDR3 is TGCAGCGTCAACGACAGGGTCTCCTACGAGCAGTACTTC. Translated: CSVNDRVSYEQYF.

The chain couples TRBV4-1 to TRBJ2-7; 10 bases are shared with TRBD1. CDR1 and CDR2 from the germline V gene are MGHRA and YSYEKL. This CDR3 comprises 15 residues. V was pared by 4 bases and J by 2 bases, with 5 bases of the junction left unmatched. CDR3 in amino acids: CASSLRTGGTYEQYF. The DNA for the CDR3 is TGCGCCAGCAGCCTAAGGACAGGGGGAACCTACGAGCAGTACTTC.

A few counts support this clonotype. The chain carries TRBV15 and TRBJ1-5, with D hard to call. Germline V gene lookup returns CDR1 LNHNV and CDR2 YYDKDF (reference sequence). CDR3 length: 13 residues. V lost 0 bases and J lost 4, with 4 bases in between. In nucleotides, the CDR3 is TGTGCCACCAGCAGAGATGAAAATCAGCCCCAGCATTTT. It encodes CATSRDENQPQHF.

The rearrangement joins TRBV20-1 to TRBJ2-2; 9 nucleotides match TRBD2. This CDR3 is built from 13 residues. The V and J ends lost 7 bases and 8 bases, in that order; junction bases with no gene match: 8. Germline loops: CDR1 DFQATT, CDR2 SNEGSKA (reference sequence). DNA for the CDR3: TGCAGTGGGGTAGCGGGAGATTTAGGGGAGCTGTTTTTT. Translated, it gives CSGVAGDLGELFF.